This TCR beta chain was retrieved from a study of immune characterization of retroperitoneal liposarcoma. V dropped 5 bases and J dropped 6 bases, with 19 bases sitting between them. Germline V lookup: CDR1 MNHNS, CDR2 SASEGT. The CDR3 runs to 15 residues. TCRdb ran MiXCR on the PCR reads and lists one entry per CDR3 protein. The sample consists of some 9,900 distinct CDR3 sequences, 28% of them appearing once. The receptor comes from a male donor with retroperitoneal liposarcoma. This chain connects TRBV6-1 to TRBJ1-1, with D tentatively TRBD1 (6 bases). The sample consisted of tumor tissue. CDR3: CASSHEQGSGAEAFF. CDR3 in DNA: TGTGCCAGCAGTCACGAACAGGGATCGGGGGCTGAAGCTTTCTTT.